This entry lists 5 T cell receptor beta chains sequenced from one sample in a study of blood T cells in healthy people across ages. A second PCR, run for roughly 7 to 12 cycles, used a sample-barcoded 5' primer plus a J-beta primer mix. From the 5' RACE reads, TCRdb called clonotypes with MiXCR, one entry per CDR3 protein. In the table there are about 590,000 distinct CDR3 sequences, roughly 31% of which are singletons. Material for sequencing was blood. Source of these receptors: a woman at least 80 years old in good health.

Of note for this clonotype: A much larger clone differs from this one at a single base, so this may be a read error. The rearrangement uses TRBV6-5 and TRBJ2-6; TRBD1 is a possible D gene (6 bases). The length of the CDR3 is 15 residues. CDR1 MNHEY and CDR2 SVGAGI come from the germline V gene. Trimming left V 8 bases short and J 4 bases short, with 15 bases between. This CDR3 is CASGSQGAGANVLTF. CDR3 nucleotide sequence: TGTGCCAGCGGTTCACAGGGAGCAGGGGCCAACGTCCTGACTTTC.

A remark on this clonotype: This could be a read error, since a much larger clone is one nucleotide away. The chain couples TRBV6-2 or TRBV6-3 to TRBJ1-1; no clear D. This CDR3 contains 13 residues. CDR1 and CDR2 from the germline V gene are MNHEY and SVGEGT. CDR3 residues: CASEANMNTGAFF. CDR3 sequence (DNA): TGTGCCAGCGAAGCAAACATGAACACTGGAGCTTTCTTT.

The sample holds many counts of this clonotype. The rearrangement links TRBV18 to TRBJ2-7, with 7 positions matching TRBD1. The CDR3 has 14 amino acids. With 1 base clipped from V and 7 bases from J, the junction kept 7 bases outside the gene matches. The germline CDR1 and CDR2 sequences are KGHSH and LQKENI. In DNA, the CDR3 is TGTGCCAGCTCACCACGACAGGGTTCATGGGAGCAGTACTTC. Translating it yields CASSPRQGSWEQYF.

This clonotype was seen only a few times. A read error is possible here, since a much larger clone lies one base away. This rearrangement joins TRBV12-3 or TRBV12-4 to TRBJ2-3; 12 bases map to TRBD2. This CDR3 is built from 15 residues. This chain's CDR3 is CASRLAGGITDAQYF. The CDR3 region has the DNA TGTGCCAGCAGGCTAGCGGGGGGGATCACAGATGCGCAGTATTTT.

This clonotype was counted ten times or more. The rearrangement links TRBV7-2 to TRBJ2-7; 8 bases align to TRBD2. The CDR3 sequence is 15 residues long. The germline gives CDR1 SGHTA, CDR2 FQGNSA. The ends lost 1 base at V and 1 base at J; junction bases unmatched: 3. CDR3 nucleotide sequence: TGTGCCAGCAGCTTAGGCCGACTAGCGTCCTACGAGCAGTACTTC. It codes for CASSLGRLASYEQYF.